These 15 T cell receptor beta chains were all obtained from the same sample, sequenced in a study of cytomegalovirus exposure and HLA in healthy donors. A multiplex PCR was run with 60 Vbeta primers and 13 Jbeta primers. Generated by immunoSEQ multiplex PCR, the TCRdb table keeps only in-frame clones and is missing some. Of 200,000 to 250,000 clones listed, around 80% were seen once; the top ten hold less than 3.5%. The material sequenced was PBMCs. Source of these receptors: a woman aged 55-69 years in good health and CMV-seropositive.

The CDR3 protein is CASSLESVYTF. Here the CDR3 DNA reads TGCGCCAGCAGCTTGGAGTCAGTCTACACCTTC. V is TRBV5-1 and J is TRBJ1-2; no clear D. This CDR3 spans 11 amino acids. In germline, CDR1 is SGHRS, CDR2 YFSETQ. With 0 bases removed from V and 10 bases from J, the gap between germline ends came to 7 bases.

This clone appeared once. This rearrangement joins TRBV5-1 to TRBJ1-4, with 7 bases that match TRBD1. The germline V gene has CDR1 SGHRS and CDR2 YFSETQ. The CDR3 loop spans 15 amino acids. The J segment lost 1 base and the V segment lost 1 base, leaving 1 base of the junction unmatched. The CDR3 protein is CASSLTGETNEKLFF. CDR3 nucleotide sequence: TGCGCCAGCAGCTTGACAGGGGAAACTAATGAAAAACTGTTTTTT.

The chain is built from TRBV5-1 and TRBJ1-2; TRBD1 might be the D (6 bases). The CDR3 loop spans 12 amino acids. V was trimmed by 2 bases and J by 6 bases, leaving 8 bases between them. Germline CDR1 SGHRS, CDR2 YFSETQ. CDR3 sequence: CASSFGTHGYTF. The CDR3 DNA is TGCGCCAGCAGCTTCGGGACACATGGCTACACCTTC.

The chain couples TRBV28 to TRBJ2-7, with D possibly matching TRBD2 (6 bases). Trimming stripped 2 bases from V and 6 bases from J, with 11 bases between. This CDR3 has 13 amino acids. The germline V gene encodes CDR1 MDHEN and CDR2 SYDVKM. CDR3 nucleotides: TGTGCCAGCAGTTTAAAAGGGCGGGGCGAGCAGTACTTC. Translated: CASSLKGRGEQYF.

The chain couples TRBV7-2 to TRBJ1-4, with TRBD1 matching 10 bases. V trimming: 5 bases; J trimming: 7 bases; junction bases outside the gene matches: 7. CDR1 is SGHTA and CDR2 is FQGNSA in the germline V gene. The CDR3 length is 15 residues. The CDR3 sequence is CASSTRQGAFEKLFF. The DNA for the CDR3 is TGTGCCAGCAGCACCAGACAGGGGGCCTTTGAAAAACTGTTTTTT.

The V and J genes are TRBV5-1 and TRBJ2-1, with D unclear. Germline CDR1 is SGHRS and CDR2 is YFSETQ. V was pared by 1 base and J by 0 bases, with 8 bases between. The CDR3 contains 15 residues. The CDR3 nucleotides read TGCGCCAGCAGCTTGCAGGCCAACTCCTACAATGAGCAGTTCTTC. Encoded protein: CASSLQANSYNEQFF.

This chain's CDR3 is CAISSQGSDQPQHF. The CDR3 coding sequence is TGTGCCATCAGTTCACAGGGATCCGATCAGCCCCAGCATTTT. V and J are TRBV10-3 and TRBJ1-5; D may be TRBD1 (6 bases). The CDR3 loop spans 14 amino acids. The germline CDR1 and CDR2 sequences are ENHRY and SYGVKD. Trimming cost V 5 bases and J 5 bases, with 13 bases left between them.

The V and J genes are TRBV4-1 and TRBJ2-7; 8 nucleotides align to TRBD1. The V gene's germline CDR1 is MGHRA and CDR2 YSYEKL. CDR3 length: 13 amino acids. With V trimmed by 6 bases and J by 7 bases, 8 bases remained unmatched. Written as DNA, the CDR3 is TGCGCCAGCAGATTTCAGGGGGCAGGGGAGCAGTACTTC. It yields the protein CASRFQGAGEQYF.

This chain connects TRBV7-2 to TRBJ1-6, with D unresolved. The CDR3 is 12 amino acids. The germline V gene encodes CDR1 SGHTA and CDR2 FQGNSA. V shed 6 bases and J shed 9 bases, with 9 bases lying between them. This CDR3 reads CASRNSLSPLHF. As DNA, the CDR3 is TGTGCCAGCAGGAACAGCCTTTCACCCCTCCACTTT.

The J gene is TRBJ1-5, the V gene TRBV2; weak D call: TRBD1 (6 bases). The CDR3 has 16 amino acids. The V and J ends lost 6 bases and 1 base respectively, with 16 bases between them. CDR1 and CDR2 (germline): SNHLY, FYNNEI. The CDR3 reads CASRLPGHQSNQPQHF. As DNA, the CDR3 is TGTGCCAGCAGGCTTCCGGGACACCAGAGCAATCAGCCCCAGCATTTT.

The chain joins TRBV5-4 to TRBJ1-6; tentatively, D is TRBD1 (5 bases). Trimming stripped 4 bases from V and 12 bases from J, with 17 bases between. There are 14 residues in the CDR3. The germline gives CDR1 SGHNT, CDR2 YYREEE (reference sequence). The CDR3 bases are TGTGCCAGCAGCCACCCGGGGGACGTGAGACCCCTCCACTTT. The encoded protein is CASSHPGDVRPLHF.

The chain uses TRBV30 and TRBJ1-5, with D uncertain. Germline CDR1 and CDR2: GTSNPN and SVGIG (reference sequence). V dropped 0 bases and J dropped 0 bases, with 9 bases sitting between them. CDR3 size: 15 residues. CDR3: CAWSVLGNSNQPQHF. The CDR3 nucleotides read TGTGCCTGGAGTGTACTCGGGAATAGCAATCAGCCCCAGCATTTT.

Only one count was recorded for this clone. This chain uses TRBV5-1 with TRBJ1-1; TRBD1 might be the D (5 bases). Per the germline V gene, CDR1 is SGHRS and CDR2 is YFSETQ. The CDR3 sequence is 14 residues long. Trimming stripped 5 bases from V and 3 bases from J, with 14 bases between. CDR3: CASSERGGDTEAFF. CDR3 nucleotides: TGCGCCAGCAGTGAGAGGGGCGGGGACACTGAAGCTTTCTTT.

The chain recombines TRBV5-6 with TRBJ2-5; no clear D. The V gene's germline CDR1 is SGHDT and CDR2 YYEEEE. CDR3 size: 14 residues. V lost 3 bases and J lost 4, with 13 bases in between. CDR3 DNA sequence: TGTGCCAGCAGCTCCCGGATCGGCGGAGAGACCCAGTACTTC. Protein product: CASSSRIGGETQYF.

The CDR3 DNA is TGTGCCAGCAGCGTAGCAGTGGGGACTAGCGGGAGCAATGAGCAGTTCTTC. It specifies CASSVAVGTSGSNEQFF. V is TRBV9 and J is TRBJ2-1, with 14 bases identical to TRBD2. From germline, CDR1 is SGDLS and CDR2 YYNGEE. J gave up 6 bases and V 0 bases, and 5 bases lay outside the gene matches. CDR3 length: 17 amino acids.